This T cell receptor beta chain was captured by sequencing in a study of radiotherapy plus CTLA-4 blockade in lung cancer. Study-wide results and caveats: Clones of tumor-derived TCRs expanded in blood after radiotherapy plus ipilimumab. Reports state that early shifts in blood T cell clones, with interferon-beta, best predicted response.

Trimming pared 3 bases from V and 0 bases from J, leaving 3 bases between. The CDR3 runs to 12 residues. Germline V gives CDR1 SGHRS, CDR2 YFSETQ. The assay was immunoSEQ multiplex PCR, and TCRdb's table has in-frame clones only and misses some. The table has more than 95,000 clones, approximately 80% seen once. Focal radiation plus CTLA-4 blockade with ipilimumab was given to patients with chemo-refractory metastatic non-small-cell lung cancer. For this clone: Its antigen is undetermined.

This sequence originates from a human donor with non-small cell lung cancer who had a partial response to radiotherapy plus ipilimumab. The V call is TRBV5-1, the J call TRBJ1-2; D call uncertain. The sample was peripheral blood, taken from a patient treated with radiotherapy plus ipilimumab. The CDR3 sequence is CASSSTNYGYTF. DNA of the CDR3: TGCGCCAGCAGCTCTACTAACTATGGCTACACCTTC.